Shown below are 8 T cell receptor beta chains from a single sample sequenced in a study of tumor-infiltrating lymphocytes in primary liver carcinoma. Extraction also yielded germline DNA, while blood RNA was obtained from unsorted whole blood. From approximately 0.5 ug of total RNA, TCR beta-specific cDNA was reverse-transcribed using a constant-region primer. ARM-PCR, slightly modified, supplied the TCR beta libraries through three nested multiplex PCR rounds. Investigators reported that the first two PCR rounds, at roughly 10 cycles each, used TRBV1-TRBV30 forward primers with a C-beta reverse primer. A single record per CDR3 protein comes from TCRdb applying MiXCR to the multiplex PCR reads. The sample consists of some 180,000 distinct CDR3 sequences, over 45% of them appearing once. Sequencing was carried out using peripheral blood. Receptors originate from a man aged 40-55 years with primary liver carcinoma and hepatitis B virus infection.

This chain connects TRBV7-9 to TRBJ2-5, with 8 bases aligning to TRBD2. This CDR3 is built from 15 residues. The germline V gene encodes CDR1 SEHNR and CDR2 FQNEAQ (reference sequence). V trimming: 1 base; J trimming: 2 bases; junction bases outside the gene matches: 3. This CDR3 reads CASSLGGTSQETQYF. Here the CDR3 DNA reads TGTGCCAGCAGCTTAGGAGGGACTAGTCAAGAGACCCAGTACTTC.

Comment on this clonotype: A junction end diverges from the germline sequence, so it may reflect a read error. The rearrangement joins TRBV6-5 to TRBJ2-7; 14 positions match TRBD2. CDR1 is MNHEY, CDR2 SVGAGI, per germline. CDR3 length: 17 residues. The CDR3 spells CVSSRLAGGPKAYEQYF. For the CDR3, the DNA is TGTGTCAGCAGCCGACTAGCGGGAGGGCCTAAAGCCTACGAGCAGTACTTC.

This clonotype was seen repeatedly, ten times or more. J is TRBJ2-6 and V is TRBV11-3; D unresolved. Germline CDR1 SGHNT, CDR2 YENEEA. V was clipped by 1 base and J by 0 bases, with 7 bases between them. The CDR3 loop spans 16 amino acids. The CDR3, as DNA: TGTGCCAGCAGCTTAGTTATTAGCTCTGGGGCCAACGTCCTGACTTTC. Protein sequence: CASSLVISSGANVLTF.

This clonotype was seen a few times. The CDR3 sequence: CASSLEPNLLAGSYEQYF. CDR3 coding DNA: TGTGCCAGCAGCCTCGAACCCAATTTACTAGCGGGCTCCTACGAGCAGTACTTC. This chain links TRBV4-2 with TRBJ2-7; TRBD2 matches at 9 bases. CDR3 length: 18 amino acids. Trimming cost V 4 bases and J 0 bases; bases outside gene matches: 13. Per germline, CDR1 LGHNA and CDR2 YNFKEQ.

The CDR3 nucleotides are TGTGCCAGCAGCTTGAGAGCGTACTACGAGCAGTACTTC. Protein sequence: CASSLRAYYEQYF. The rearrangement links TRBV5-6 to TRBJ2-7; no clear D. V lost 1 base and J 3 bases, leaving 8 bases between the germline ends. The CDR3 sequence is 13 residues long. The V gene's germline CDR1 is SGHDT and CDR2 YYEEEE.

Notes on this clonotype: A much bigger clone sits one base away, suggesting this may be a read error. The chain employs TRBV29-1 and TRBJ2-1; D possibly corresponds to TRBD1 (6 bases). There are 13 residues in the CDR3. Germline loops: CDR1 SQVTM, CDR2 ANQGSEA. The CDR3 region is CSLEDSRGNEQFF. CDR3 DNA sequence: TGCAGCCTTGAAGACTCCAGGGGAAATGAGCAGTTCTTC.

A word on this clonotype: An end of the junction does not agree with germline; a read error may underlie this. This rearrangement joins TRBV6-1 to TRBJ2-7; TRBD2 aligns across 7 bases. This CDR3 spans 14 amino acids. CDR1 and CDR2 (germline): MNHNS, SASEGT. In DNA, the CDR3 is TGTGCTAGCAGTGCCGCTAGCGGAACTTACGAGCAGTACTTC. Translated: CASSAASGTYEQYF.

The table lists this clonotype with a few counts. V usage is TRBV29-1 and J usage is TRBJ1-2; unclear D gene. The CDR3 is made up of 12 amino acids. Germline CDR1 reads SQVTM; CDR2 reads ANQGSEA. Trimming left V 3 bases short and J 2 bases short, with 7 bases between. This CDR3 reads CSVDTENYGYTF. DNA of the CDR3: TGCAGCGTTGATACCGAGAACTATGGCTACACCTTC.